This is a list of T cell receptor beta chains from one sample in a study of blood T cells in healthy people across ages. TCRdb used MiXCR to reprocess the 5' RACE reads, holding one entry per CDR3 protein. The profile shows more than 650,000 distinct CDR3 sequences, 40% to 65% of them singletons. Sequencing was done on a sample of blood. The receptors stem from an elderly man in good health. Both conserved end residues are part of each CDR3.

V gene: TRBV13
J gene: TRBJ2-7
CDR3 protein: CASSYGTQYEQYF

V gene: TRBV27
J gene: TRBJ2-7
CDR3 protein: CASGRQGLIGERYF

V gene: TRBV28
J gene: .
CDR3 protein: CASSGDSGETQYF

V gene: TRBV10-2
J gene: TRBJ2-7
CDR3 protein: CASSEPSERHEQYF

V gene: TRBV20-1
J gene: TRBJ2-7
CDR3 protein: CSARAGNPYEQYF

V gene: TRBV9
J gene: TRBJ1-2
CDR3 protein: CASSVEDNRREGYTF

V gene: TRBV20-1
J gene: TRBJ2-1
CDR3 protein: CGARVTQSYNEQFF

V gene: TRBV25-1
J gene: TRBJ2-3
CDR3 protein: CASSASRSSTDTQYF

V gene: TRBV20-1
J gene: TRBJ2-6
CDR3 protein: CSASNRQHSGANVLTF

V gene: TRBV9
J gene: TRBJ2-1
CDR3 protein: CASSVGGSLGYNEQFF

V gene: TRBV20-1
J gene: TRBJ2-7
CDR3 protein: CSAHYDRGGYEQYF

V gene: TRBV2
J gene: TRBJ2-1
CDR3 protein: CASKGPGLATNNEQFF

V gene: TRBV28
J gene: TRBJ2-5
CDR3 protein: CASSLGGNWETQYF

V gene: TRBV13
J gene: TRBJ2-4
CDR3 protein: CASSSTGATSSIQYF

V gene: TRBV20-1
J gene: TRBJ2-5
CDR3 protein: CSATRTGRLETQYF

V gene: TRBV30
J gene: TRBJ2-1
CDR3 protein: CAWRAEMGNEQFF

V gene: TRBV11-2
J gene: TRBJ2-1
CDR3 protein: CASSRGVTSGTEQFF

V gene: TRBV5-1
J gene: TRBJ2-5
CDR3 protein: CASSRTEREKTQYF

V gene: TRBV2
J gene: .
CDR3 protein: CASSRQGAQDEQYF

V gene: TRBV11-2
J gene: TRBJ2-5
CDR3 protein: CASSRGIQETQYF

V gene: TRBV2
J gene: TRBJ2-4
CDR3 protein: CTSSEALQLGLTRYF

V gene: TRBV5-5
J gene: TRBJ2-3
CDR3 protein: CASIPTDRYAYF

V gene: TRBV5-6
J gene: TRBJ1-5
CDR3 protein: CASSRERGNQPQHF

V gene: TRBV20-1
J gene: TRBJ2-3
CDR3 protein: CSASTSGEHRYAYF

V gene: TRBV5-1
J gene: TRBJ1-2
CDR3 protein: CASSPPIGGNGYTF

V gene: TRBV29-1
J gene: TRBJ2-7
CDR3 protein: CSVRISSYEQYF